The T cell receptor beta chain described here comes from a study of shared clonotypes between healthy human individuals. On sorted subsets, replicate PCRs used 150 to 250 ng DNA, or 25,000 to 35,000 T cell genomes. Sequencing was performed with immunoSEQ multiplex PCR; in TCRdb, only in-frame clones are kept and a portion is missing. Of about 2 million clones listed, roughly 94% are singletons. Overall study results and limits: Generally, naive subsets came out with larger estimated richness than memory subsets.

Trimming pared 3 bases from V and 0 bases from J, leaving 9 bases between. The CDR3 sequence is 15 residues long. CDR1 and CDR2 from the germline V gene are MDHEN and SYDVKM. A word on this clone: Its antigen is unidentified. The sample contains more than one DNA sequence encoding this CDR3.

The TCR was taken from a young man in good health. V usage is TRBV28 and J usage is TRBJ1-5; D unresolved. The sequencing sample was made of naive CD4+ T cells sorted from blood. Subset in this sample: CD45RA+ positively selected. CDR3 in DNA: TGTGCCAGCAGTTTGGGCACATATAGCAATCAGCCCCAGCATTTT. Translated, it gives CASSLGTYSNQPQHF.